Below are 31 T cell receptor beta chains sequenced from a single sample in a study of Graves' ophthalmopathy and Graves' hyperthyroidism (dated by TCRdb to the late 2010s). The listed sequencing device is Illumina HiSeq 2000. For repertoire sequencing, TCR beta CDR3 regions were amplified from RNA transcripts. HTBI primers and the Qiagen OneStep RT-PCR kit were used in a first-round RT-PCR, which was followed by a second-round multiplex PCR, size selection and purification. TCRdb passed the public sequencing reads through fastp at Q25 and MiXCR, retaining productive beta sequences. Each CDR3 protein gets just one entry, which takes the most common genes and DNA from the rows behind it. This sample comprises roughly 400,000 distinct CDR3 sequences, 15% of them detected only once. The ten most abundant clones make up approximately 7% of the sample. Sequencing was done on a sample of peripheral blood. The origin of the receptors is a woman younger than 30 with stable Graves' hyperthyroidism. Donor details come from another sample of the same person, matched by shared clones.

This clonotype was counted many times. The V and J genes are TRBV5-4 and TRBJ1-2, with D maybe TRBD1 (6 bases). V shed 4 bases and J shed 4 bases, with 14 bases lying between them. CDR3 length: 14 residues. The germline V gene encodes CDR1 SGHNT and CDR2 YYREEE (reference sequence). CDR3 region: CASSQLQGGYGYTF. DNA for the CDR3: TGTGCCAGCAGCCAACTACAGGGAGGCTATGGCTACACCTTC. Filled out from reference TRBV5-4 and TRBJ1-2, the complete variable domain reads ETGVTQSPTHLIKTRGQQVTLRCSSQSGHNTVSWYQQALGQGPQFIFQYYREEENGRGNFPPRFSGLQFPNYSSELNVNALELDDSALYLCASSQLQGGYGYTFGSGTRLTVV.

As for this clonotype: This may arise from a read error, as a much more abundant clone is one base away. The gene calls are TRBV12-3 or TRBV12-4 and TRBJ1-2; a weak D match, TRBD1 (6 bases). This CDR3 region has 15 residues. The ends were cut back, 3 bases at V and 7 bases at J, with 18 bases in the middle. CDR3 sequence (DNA): TGTGCCAGCAGTTTTGAAGTTTGGGGGCGGTCTGGCTACACCTTC. This encodes CASSFEVWGRSGYTF.

This clonotype was recorded at least ten times. The rearrangement joins TRBV29-1 to TRBJ2-7, with 11 bases aligning to TRBD1. Germline trimming cut 4 bases from V and 2 bases from J; bases unmatched to any gene: 4. This CDR3 is 14 amino acids long. Germline values: CDR1 SQVTM, CDR2 ANQGSEA. CDR3 sequence: CSVAGQGATYEQYF. The CDR3 DNA follows: TGCAGCGTTGCTGGACAGGGGGCGACCTACGAGCAGTACTTC.

The sample holds many counts of this clonotype. The chain uses TRBV2 and TRBJ2-5, with 9 bases aligning to TRBD2. CDR3 size: 15 residues. V lost 7 bases, J lost 1 base, and 7 bases stayed unmatched. The V gene's germline CDR1 is SNHLY and CDR2 FYNNEI. The CDR3, as DNA: TGTGCCAGCAACGGAGCGGGGGGCCTCCAAGAGACCCAGTACTTC. As protein: CASNGAGGLQETQYF.

At least ten counts were recorded for this clonotype. This sequence joins TRBV20-1 and TRBJ2-5, with D unclear. This CDR3 has 11 residues. Germline CDR1 and CDR2: DFQATT and SNEGSKA (reference sequence). The germline V and J ends were trimmed by 6 bases and 13 bases, with 18 bases remaining between them. The CDR3 spells CSALSTAHGYF. The CDR3 DNA is TGCAGTGCCCTTTCTACTGCCCACGGGTACTTC.

This clonotype was detected many times. The chain has TRBV6-2 or TRBV6-3 and TRBJ1-6; perhaps TRBD1 as D (5 bases). The CDR3 extends over 16 amino acids. V was pared by 4 bases and J by 4 bases, with 14 bases between. Germline V gives CDR1 MNHEY, CDR2 SVGEGT. Here the CDR3 reads CASSFPGRPYNSPLHF. The CDR3 coding sequence is TGTGCCAGCAGTTTTCCGGGACGGCCGTATAATTCACCCCTCCACTTT.

This clonotype has at least ten counts. This chain uses TRBV15 with TRBJ2-1, with 8 bases identical to TRBD1. Trimming took 4 bases from V and 4 from J; bases not matched to a gene: 6. The germline CDR1 and CDR2 sequences are LNHNV and YYDKDF (reference sequence). The CDR3 has 15 residues. CDR3 coding DNA: TGTGCCACCAGCAAAGACAGGGGAGGTTACAATGAGCAGTTCTTC. This translates into CATSKDRGGYNEQFF.

Written as DNA, the CDR3 is TGTGCCAGCAGCTTAGGTCAGGGGGCACTTGAAGCTTTCTTT. This encodes CASSLGQGALEAFF. The gene calls are TRBV11-3 and TRBJ1-1; 8 bases fit TRBD1. The junction had 5 bases not matched to a gene; V was cut back by 1 base and J by 7 bases. Germline V gene sequence: CDR1 SGHNT, CDR2 YENEEA. The CDR3 is 14 residues long.

The genes are TRBV12-3 or TRBV12-4 and TRBJ1-2; D perhaps matches TRBD1 (5 bases). This CDR3 has 16 amino acids. V was pared by 2 bases and J by 4 bases, with 17 bases between. The CDR3 region is CASSLRRPQGRYGYTF. Here the CDR3 DNA reads TGTGCCAGCAGTTTAAGGCGGCCTCAGGGCCGCTATGGCTACACCTTC.

There are a few counts of this clonotype. The chain has TRBV12-3 or TRBV12-4 and TRBJ2-2; no clear D gene. Trimming removed 3 bases at V and 1 base at J, with 12 bases between. The CDR3 sequence is 16 residues long. The chain's CDR3 is CASSFPLRRNTGELFF. The DNA for the CDR3 is TGTGCCAGCAGTTTTCCCTTGCGGAGGAACACCGGGGAGCTGTTTTTT.

The sample holds many counts of this clonotype. This chain uses TRBV20-1 with TRBJ1-2; 8 bases are shared with TRBD1. V trimming: 1 base; J trimming: 2 bases; junction bases outside the gene matches: 9. The CDR3 totals 16 residues. CDR1 and CDR2 (germline): DFQATT, SNEGSKA (reference sequence). CDR3 sequence: CSARGGRQGANYGYTF. CDR3 DNA: TGCAGTGCTAGAGGGGGACGTCAGGGGGCAAACTATGGCTACACCTTC.

At least ten counts were recorded for this clonotype. In DNA form, the CDR3 reads TGTGCCAGCAGCCCCCTAGCTGGACTAGCGTTAGAGACCCAGTACTTC. It is translated as CASSPLAGLALETQYF. This chain joins TRBV14 and TRBJ2-5; 9 nucleotides agree with TRBD2. The V segment lost 4 bases and the J segment 4 bases; nucleotides outside the gene matches: 10. Germline lookup yields CDR1 SGHDN and CDR2 FVKESK. The CDR3 runs 16 residues.

In this sample, this clonotype turned up a few times. This chain joins TRBV19 and TRBJ1-1; tentatively, D is TRBD1 (5 bases). The CDR3 spans 14 residues. The V end was cut by 1 base, the J end by 5 bases, with 11 bases between. Germline-derived CDR1 and CDR2 are LNHDA and SQIVND (reference sequence). The CDR3 DNA sequence: TGTGCCAGTAGTATAGGCGGGGGACCGACTGAAGCTTTCTTT. It yields the protein CASSIGGGPTEAFF. Complete variable domain (other parts from reference TRBV19 and TRBJ1-1): DGGITQSPKYLFRKEGQNVTLSCEQNLNHDAMYWYRQDPGQGLRLIYYSQIVNDFQKGDIAEGYSVSREKKESFPLTVTSAQKNPTAFYLCASSIGGGPTEAFFGQGTRLTVV.

This clonotype was picked up many times. The chain links TRBV2 to TRBJ2-2; 7 bases match TRBD1. CDR3 size: 15 residues. Germline values: CDR1 SNHLY, CDR2 FYNNEI. The V segment lost 7 bases and the J segment 7 bases; nucleotides outside the gene matches: 12. The CDR3 is CASTGGQVLLGELFF. For the CDR3, the DNA is TGTGCCAGCACGGGCGGACAGGTCTTACTCGGGGAGCTGTTTTTT.

There are many counts of this clonotype. The rearrangement joins TRBV6-5 to TRBJ1-1; D is undetermined. This CDR3 contains 14 residues. The germline gives CDR1 MNHEY, CDR2 SVGAGI. With 0 bases removed from V and 7 bases from J, the gap between germline ends came to 12 bases. CDR3 protein: CASSYSQARVEAFF. The DNA of the CDR3 is TGTGCCAGCAGTTACTCCCAAGCCCGAGTTGAAGCTTTCTTT.

This clonotype appeared many times. The chain joins TRBV24-1 to TRBJ2-5; D not certain. Looked up from germline, CDR1 is KGHDR and CDR2 is SFDVKD. The ends were cut back, 0 bases at V and 7 bases at J, with 14 bases in the middle. The CDR3 is 15 residues long. The CDR3 sequence: CATSDLNSPGGTQYF. The CDR3 bases are TGTGCCACCAGTGATTTGAACAGCCCGGGTGGGACCCAGTACTTC.

This clonotype was detected ten times or more. Here the CDR3 DNA reads TGTGCCAGTAGTATAGCCCGGGGGAACACTGAAGCTTTCTTT. Protein: CASSIARGNTEAFF. The chain is built from TRBV19 and TRBJ1-1; D ambiguous. Germline V CDR1 and CDR2: LNHDA, SQIVND (reference sequence). There are 14 residues in the CDR3. Trimming pared 1 base from V and 1 base from J, leaving 7 bases between.

This clonotype was seen repeatedly, ten times or more. This chain uses TRBV4-1 with TRBJ1-5, with a tentative D call TRBD1 (6 bases). CDR3 length: 15 amino acids. Looked up from germline, CDR1 is MGHRA and CDR2 is YSYEKL. V was cut by 5 bases and J by 9 bases, with 20 bases left in between. The CDR3 DNA reads as TGCGCCAGCAGCACCCAGGACAGTCCTCTATCGCCCCAGCATTTT. It encodes CASSTQDSPLSPQHF.

In its sample, this clonotype was seen many times. V is TRBV6-2 or TRBV6-3 and J is TRBJ2-7; D is possibly TRBD1 or TRBD2 (5 bases each). This CDR3 has 15 amino acids. V was cut by 0 bases and J by 3 bases, with 12 bases left in between. The germline CDR1 and CDR2 sequences are MNHEY and SVGEGT. In nucleotides, the CDR3 is TGTGCCAGCAGTTACTCGCTCCGAGGGGACTACGAGCAGTACTTC. It codes for CASSYSLRGDYEQYF.

This clonotype has a handful of counts. The V call is TRBV6-1, the J call TRBJ2-5; D remains unclear. The CDR3 is made up of 12 amino acids. Trimming removed 3 bases at V and 7 bases at J, with 9 bases between. CDR1 MNHNS and CDR2 SASEGT come from the germline V gene. In DNA, the CDR3 is TGTGCCAGCAGTGAGGGAACGGGGACCCAGTACTTC. Protein product: CASSEGTGTQYF.

Details on this clonotype: A much bigger clone sits one base away, suggesting this may be a read error. The chain couples TRBV5-1 to TRBJ1-1; D is perhaps TRBD1 (6 bases). V lost 4 bases and J 1 base, leaving 14 bases between the germline ends. Germline loops: CDR1 SGHRS, CDR2 YFSETQ. The CDR3 length is 15 residues. The CDR3 DNA reads as TGCGCCAGCAGCGTCAGACGGGGGCCGAACACTGAAGCTTTCTTT. Translation gives CASSVRRGPNTEAFF.

The chain carries TRBV12-5 and TRBJ2-5; 16 bases are shared with TRBD2. This CDR3 is built from 19 residues. Per germline, CDR1 LGHNT and CDR2 FRNRAP. J was trimmed by 1 base and V by 7 bases; bases with no gene match: 12. The CDR3 region is CASAYYWGLAGGSQETQYF. The CDR3 DNA follows: TGTGCTAGTGCTTACTATTGGGGACTAGCGGGGGGGAGCCAAGAGACCCAGTACTTC.

This chain uses TRBV10-3 with TRBJ1-3; D not resolved. CDR1 is ENHRY, CDR2 SYGVKD, per germline. V was pared by 6 bases and J by 4 bases, with 13 bases between. The CDR3 sequence is 14 residues long. CDR3 in amino acids: CAISPGTEGNTIYF. Here the CDR3 DNA reads TGTGCCATCAGCCCAGGTACCGAAGGAAACACCATATATTTT.

This clonotype was seen ten or more times. The rearrangement joins TRBV12-5 to TRBJ1-6; D might be TRBD1 (6 bases). Trimming stripped 4 bases from V and 7 bases from J, with 14 bases between. The germline V gene encodes CDR1 LGHNT and CDR2 FRNRAP. This CDR3 comprises 15 residues. CDR3 DNA sequence: TGTGCTAGTGGTTCCTTAACAGGGCGCAATTCACCCCTCCACTTT. Its translation is CASGSLTGRNSPLHF.

This clonotype was seen ten or more times. The gene calls are TRBV6-5 and TRBJ1-2, with 9 bases that match TRBD1. The length of the CDR3 is 15 residues. V trimming: 0 bases; J trimming: 3 bases; junction bases outside the gene matches: 2. Per the germline V gene, CDR1 is MNHEY and CDR2 is SVGAGI. The CDR3 nucleotides read TGTGCCAGCAGTTACTCGGGACAGGGAGACTATGGCTACACCTTC. Residues: CASSYSGQGDYGYTF.

This clonotype showed up many times. V gene TRBV6-2 or TRBV6-3 combines with J gene TRBJ2-5; 14 nucleotides align to TRBD2. CDR1 MNHEY and CDR2 SVGEGT come from the germline V gene. J lost 4 bases, V lost 6 bases, and 4 bases had no gene match. The CDR3 is 15 amino acids. CDR3 protein: CASRGTSGGRETQYF. As DNA, the CDR3 is TGTGCCAGCAGAGGGACTAGCGGGGGCCGAGAGACCCAGTACTTC.

This clonotype was recorded at least ten times. The V and J genes are TRBV12-5 and TRBJ1-2; D is unclear. CDR3 length: 15 amino acids. V lost 0 bases, J lost 4 bases, and 12 bases lay in between. Germline V gene lookup returns CDR1 LGHNT and CDR2 FRNRAP. The CDR3 is CASGLVRLPFYGYTF. As DNA, the CDR3 is TGTGCTAGTGGTTTGGTACGACTCCCTTTCTATGGCTACACCTTC. Looking up the rest from reference TRBV12-5 and TRBJ1-2 gives the full variable domain: DARVTQTPRHKVTEMGQEVTMRCQPILGHNTVFWYRQTMMQGLELLAYFRNRAPLDDSGMPKDRFSAEMPDATLATLKIQPSEPRDSAVYFCASGLVRLPFYGYTFGSGTRLTVV.

This clonotype was recorded at least ten times. The V gene is TRBV2, the J gene TRBJ1-6; D perhaps matches TRBD1 (5 bases). This CDR3 comprises 14 residues. Germline V gene data show CDR1 as SNHLY and CDR2 as FYNNEI. With 3 bases removed from V and 8 bases from J, the gap between germline ends came to 11 bases. In DNA form, the CDR3 reads TGTGCCAGCAGTGAGAAGCGGACACATTCACCCCTCCACTTT. Amino acid sequence: CASSEKRTHSPLHF.

Ten or more counts support this clonotype. The gene calls are TRBV20-1 and TRBJ1-6; no definite D call. Trimming left V 0 bases short and J 10 bases short, with 10 bases between. The germline V gene has CDR1 DFQATT and CDR2 SNEGSKA (reference sequence). The CDR3 extends over 13 amino acids. CDR3 bases: TGCAGTGCTAGAGAGATGCTAGACTCACCCCTCCACTTT. This translates into CSAREMLDSPLHF.

This clonotype was detected ten times or more. The gene calls are TRBV7-9 and TRBJ1-2; D call uncertain. Germline V gene data show CDR1 as SEHNR and CDR2 as FQNEAQ (reference sequence). V lost 1 base and J 4 bases, leaving 4 bases between the germline ends. This CDR3 is built from 12 residues. The CDR3 DNA reads as TGTGCCAGCAGCTTAGACCCCTATGGCTACACCTTC. Protein: CASSLDPYGYTF.

This clonotype was counted only a few times. As DNA, the CDR3 is TGTGCCAGCAGCTTAGATCTGGGCAGGAAAAATTCACCCCTCCACTTT. Amino acid sequence: CASSLDLGRKNSPLHF. V gene TRBV11-2 combines with J gene TRBJ1-6; D gene unclear. CDR3 length equals 16 residues. The V and J ends lost 0 bases and 7 bases respectively, with 13 bases between them. CDR1 is SGHAT, CDR2 FQNNGV, per germline.